This TCR beta chain was sequenced during a study of blood T cell repertoires in COVID-19. In the original analysis: Reference gene primer amplification gave nucleated cell count estimates. Profiled with immunoSEQ multiplex PCR; TCRdb holds only in-frame clones, not every one. The DNA was the basis for D and trimming; V, J and clone size are from that table. The table records about 320,000 clones, 85% of them present only once. Enrollees, about 18 to 89 years old, lived in 24 US areas. A COVID-19 case had been met by exposed participants during the 2 weeks before study entry. This clonotype was obtained from a woman in her 30s who had been exposed to COVID-19. Sequenced sample: PBMCs or T cells enriched from blood (not recorded which).

The CDR3 loop reads CASMMDSDNEQFF. CDR3 nucleotide sequence: TGTGCCAGTATGATGGACAGTGACAATGAGCAGTTCTTC. The chain recombines TRBV19 with TRBJ2-1, with D possibly matching TRBD1 (6 bases). Trimming took 7 bases from V and 5 from J, leaving 12 bases between them. CDR3 length: 13 residues. Germline values: CDR1 LNHDA, CDR2 SQIVND (reference sequence).